This T cell receptor (beta chain) is drawn from a study of spatial heterogeneity in lung cancer. For the study at large: Detection of beta-chain sequences consistently exceeded that of alpha-chain sequences.

Study conclusions and caveats: Among blood samples, ubiquitous expanded tumor TCRs appeared more at resection than at follow-up.

The CDR3 is 14 amino acids. Germline CDR1 and CDR2: ENHRY and SYGVKD. V gave up 0 bases and J gave up 4 bases; unmatched junction bases: 1. The time point is: sample taken at primary tumor resection. Whole RNA from tumor, nontumor lung or frozen PBMC was sequenced unsorted. MiXCR, applied by TCRdb to the 5' RACE reads, yields one record per CDR3 protein. Found here are some 83,000 distinct CDR3 sequences, approximately 8% of them singletons; the top ten hold 6% to 7%. As to this clonotype: What it recognizes is unknown.

The receptor was isolated from a male donor with early-stage non-small cell lung cancer. The chain uses TRBV10-3 and TRBJ1-1, with 8 bases fitting TRBD1. The source material was PBMCs, sampled at surgery. The CDR3 DNA reads TGTGCCATCAGTGAGTCGGGGACAGGCACTGAAGCTTTCTTT. This gives the protein CAISESGTGTEAFF.